A single TCR beta chain is shown here with its context. Libraries were prepared by immunoSEQ multiplex PCR; TCRdb keeps only in-frame clonotypes and omits some of them. The table lists tens of thousands of clones, approximately 89% of them singletons. This specimen belongs to a study of blood T cell repertoires in COVID-19. Germline CDR1 and CDR2: MDHEN and SYDVKM. Trimming removed 7 bases from V and 7 bases from J, with 20 bases in between. CDR3 length: 14 amino acids. The sequenced sample consisted of peripheral blood. The source is a human donor in a cohort sampled during active COVID-19. The gene calls are TRBV28 and TRBJ2-7; D might be TRBD1 (6 bases). DNA of the CDR3: TGTGCCAGCAAAGGGGGAACAAGCAGGTGGGAGCAGTACTTC. Amino acids: CASKGGTSRWEQYF.